This TCR beta chain was identified during a study of T cells after yellow fever vaccination. Study-wide points: Although the secondary response was weaker, it peaked faster, at day 5 versus 15.

TCRdb re-called the 5' RACE reads through MiXCR, storing one row per CDR3 protein. The table lists hundreds of thousands of distinct CDR3 sequences, about 19% of them singletons. Remarks on this clonotype: Its antigen remains unidentified.

The sample in question was PBMCs, obtained 15 days after the yellow fever booster vaccination. This sequence was found in a man under 40 who received the YFV17D yellow fever vaccine.

Written as DNA, the CDR3 is TGTGCCAGCAGCTCCCTTCAAGCGGGAGTGGAGACCCAGTACTTC. Translated: CASSSLQAGVETQYF. The chain employs TRBV6-1 and TRBJ2-5, with 8 positions matching TRBD2. The V segment lost 6 bases and the J segment 5 bases; nucleotides outside the gene matches: 11. The CDR3 loop spans 15 amino acids. Germline CDR1 and CDR2: MNHNS and SASEGT.